This TCR beta chain was sequenced in a study of blood T cell repertoires in COVID-19. Across the study: The study drew acute and convalescent COVID-19 samples from the United States, Italy and Spain. PBMCs, B-cell-depleted T cells, or T cells were the source of the cDNA or gDNA that made up the material.

CDR3 length equals 14 residues. The V and J ends lost 3 bases and 0 bases, in that order; junction bases with no gene match: 4. The V gene's germline CDR1 is GTSNPN and CDR2 SVGIG (reference sequence). Original data processing: Estimation of nucleated cell counts relied on the amplification of reference gene primers. Assay used: immunoSEQ multiplex PCR; TCRdb lists only in-frame clones, some missing. V and J calls and clone size follow that table, whereas D and trimming were derived from the DNA. The sample gives fewer than 80,000 clones, more than 90% of which show up once; roughly 15% is in the top ten.

This chain links TRBV30 with TRBJ1-1, with 7 bases that match TRBD1. The sample taken for sequencing was peripheral blood. The receptor's source is a woman older than 75 with active or convalescent COVID-19. CDR3 amino acids: CAWSVGQMNTEAFF. CDR3 in DNA: TGTGCCTGGAGCGTGGGACAGATGAACACTGAAGCTTTCTTT.